The present TCR beta chain was sequenced within a study of blood T cell repertoires in COVID-19 (dated by TCRdb to 2018 to 2020). Context from the whole study: Samples from collaborators originated in the United States, Italy and Spain and spanned both the acute and convalescent phases of COVID-19. The prospective study material was composed of cDNA or gDNA derived from T cells, B-cell-depleted T cells, or PBMCs. Subjects who had been exposed to COVID-19, were actively infected with it, or had recovered from it provided the deeply sampled blood TCRbeta repertoires that made up the dataset. The repertoires were released in a freely available public database meant as a resource for research on the immune response to SARS-CoV-2. Samples came from the ongoing ImmuneRACE study (first 160 participants) plus 1,254 subjects from 6 global collaborators. Nearly every sample came with metadata listing a de-identified subject ID, COVID-19 status, age in years and sex. Where HLA class I and class II types were available, the types were taken from metadata supplied by the sample provider, not from assay-based typing.

TCRbeta CDR3 regions were amplified from genomic DNA by means of the immunoSEQ Assay, a bias-controlled multiplex PCR. As for how the authors treated the data: Nucleated cell counts per sample were estimated from amplification of reference gene primers within the assay. To quantify the absolute abundance of each unique TCRbeta CDR3 rearrangement, sequence reads were collapsed and filtered. For each sample, productive Simpson clonality was calculated by taking the square root of Simpson's diversity index across productive rearrangements. The source is immuneACCESS, and TCRdb retained only in-frame sequences with V and J called. Part of the clones is not carried over; for the studies checked, unresolved V genes explain less than half of this, and the remainder is unexplained. That table gives V, J and clone size, and the DNA gave D and trimming. The sample table records roughly 250,000 clones; roughly 82% of these occur just once. In total, the top ten clones hold about 5.3% of the sample.

The CDR3 runs 13 residues from the cysteine to the phenylalanine. Only CDR3 DNA is held: 39 bases, read in frame from base 1. The junction carries 9 bases between V and J, which are trimmed by 5 bases and 3 bases respectively. Based on the germline V gene, the CDR1 and CDR2 sequences are KGHDR and SFDVKD. Collaborating institutions collected whole blood in K2EDTA tubes following their own protocols. For TCRbeta analysis, collaborator samples were shipped as frozen whole blood, as isolated PBMCs, or as DNA extracted from either sample type. Comments on this clone: Its binding antigen is unknown. No base quality information exists; no much larger clone differs at one position.

What the study reported, not specific to this receptor: The amount of clinical and demographic metadata varied by source and participant and was provided uncurated.

The sequence was obtained from a woman at least 80 years old with active or convalescent COVID-19. This sequence uses TRBV24-1 and TRBJ1-1; the D gene is perhaps TRBD1, on 5 matching bases. Sequencing input: peripheral blood. In nucleotides, the sequence is TGTGCCACCAGTGCAAGGGGCCACACTGAAGCTTTCTTT. This gives the protein CATSARGHTEAFF.